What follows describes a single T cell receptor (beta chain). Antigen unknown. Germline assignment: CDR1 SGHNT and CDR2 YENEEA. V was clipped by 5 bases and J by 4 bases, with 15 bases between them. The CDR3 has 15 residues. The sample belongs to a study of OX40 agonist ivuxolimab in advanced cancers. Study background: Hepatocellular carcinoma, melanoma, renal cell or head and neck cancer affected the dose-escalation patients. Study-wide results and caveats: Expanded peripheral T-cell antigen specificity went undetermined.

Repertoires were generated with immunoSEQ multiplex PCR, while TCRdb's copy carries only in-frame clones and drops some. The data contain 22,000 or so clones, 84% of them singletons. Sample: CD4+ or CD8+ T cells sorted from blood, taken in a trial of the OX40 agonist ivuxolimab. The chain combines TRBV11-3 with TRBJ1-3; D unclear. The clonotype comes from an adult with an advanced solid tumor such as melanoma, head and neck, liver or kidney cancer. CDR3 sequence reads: CASSRTFGAGNTIYF. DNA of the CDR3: TGTGCCAGCAGCAGAACATTCGGAGCAGGAAACACCATATATTTT.